This T cell receptor (beta chain) derives from a study of T cells in Graves' hyperthyroidism and ophthalmopathy. The PBMCs had their origin in approximately 10 ml of fresh peripheral blood. The CDR3 runs 15 residues. V was cut by 8 bases and J by 6 bases, with 20 bases left in between. Per the germline V gene, CDR1 is MDHEN and CDR2 is SYDVKM. TCR beta CDR3 regions were amplified from RNA. The primer set for the first-round RT-PCR of the TCR CDR3 was HTBI. In TCRdb, the multiplex PCR reads were re-called with MiXCR into one record per CDR3 protein. The data show over 500,000 distinct CDR3 sequences, 14% seen once.

The material sequenced was blood. The clonotype originates from a woman in her 40s with Graves' hyperthyroidism. V and J are TRBV28 and TRBJ1-5, with D perhaps matching TRBD1 (5 bases). The CDR3 region has the DNA TGTGCCAGCCACGGCCAGACGGGGGTTCGTCAGCCCCAGCATTTT. This codes for CASHGQTGVRQPQHF.